This passage covers 30 T cell receptor beta chains from one sample sequenced in a study of early T cells in non-severe SARS-CoV-2 infection. TCRdb re-derived calls from the 5' RACE reads in MiXCR, one entry per CDR3 protein. The repertoire holds approximately 45,000 distinct CDR3 sequences, with roughly 6.2% as singletons. Material for sequencing was whole blood. These receptor sequences come from an adult who was a healthcare worker with PCR-confirmed SARS-CoV-2 infection or an uninfected control (not recorded which).

The V call is TRBV5-1, the J call TRBJ2-3; 10 nucleotides agree with TRBD2. V lost 3 bases, J lost 0 bases, and 10 bases stayed unmatched. Germline lookup yields CDR1 SGHRS and CDR2 YFSETQ. The CDR3 has 18 amino acids. The CDR3 is CASSSGGVAGGSTDTQYF. CDR3 coding DNA: TGCGCCAGCAGCTCCGGAGGGGTAGCGGGGGGAAGCACAGATACGCAGTATTTT.

In its sample, this clonotype was seen many times. DNA of the CDR3: TGTGCCAGCAGTTTTCCGGGGCGGGGGTACACCTACAATGAGCAGTTCTTC. It encodes CASSFPGRGYTYNEQFF. The chain has TRBV28 and TRBJ2-1; 7 nucleotides match TRBD2. The germline CDR1 and CDR2 sequences are MDHEN and SYDVKM. The length of the CDR3 is 17 residues. V lost 3 bases and J lost 2; bases outside the gene matches: 10.

This clonotype was counted ten times or more. The chain recombines TRBV5-1 with TRBJ2-3, with a tentative D call TRBD1 (6 bases). CDR1 is SGHRS and CDR2 is YFSETQ in the germline V gene. The CDR3 contains 14 residues. Between the trimmed V and J ends, which lost 4 bases and 2 bases, there was a span of 11 bases. CDR3 sequence: CASSLGQITDTQYF. The DNA for the CDR3 is TGCGCCAGCAGCCTAGGACAGATCACAGATACGCAGTATTTT.

This clonotype was seen only a few times. This chain uses TRBV20-1 with TRBJ2-1; D is tentatively TRBD1 or TRBD2 (6 bases each). V lost 8 bases, J lost 3 bases, and 14 bases lay in between. The CDR3 extends over 13 amino acids. Germline loops: CDR1 DFQATT, CDR2 SNEGSKA (reference sequence). CDR3 in amino acids: CSQGGSDYNEQFF. DNA for the CDR3: TGCAGTCAAGGGGGGAGTGACTACAATGAGCAGTTCTTC.

V gene TRBV5-4 combines with J gene TRBJ2-5; a possible D gene is TRBD2 (6 bases). Trimming left V 5 bases short and J 5 bases short, with 19 bases between. The germline V gene encodes CDR1 SGHNT and CDR2 YYREEE (reference sequence). This CDR3 is built from 15 residues. The CDR3 nucleotides read TGTGCCAGCAGTCCGGCGATGGAGGGTTTGGAGACCCAGTACTTC. Protein product: CASSPAMEGLETQYF.

About this clonotype itself: The junction does not match germline at one end; this may be a read error. The rearrangement links TRBV6-2 or TRBV6-3 to TRBJ2-3; possibly TRBD2 for D (5 bases). Per germline, CDR1 MNHEY and CDR2 SVGEGT. The CDR3 is 14 amino acids. CDR3 protein: CASRYFRGADTQYF. As DNA, the CDR3 is TGTGCCAGCAGATACTTTCGGGGAGCGGATACGCAGTATTTT.

DNA of the CDR3: TGTGCCAGCAGCTTCCTTGGGGCCCCGAACACCGGGGAGCTGTTTTTT. As protein: CASSFLGAPNTGELFF. V gene TRBV11-2 combines with J gene TRBJ2-2, with D maybe TRBD1 (5 bases). Germline CDR1 reads SGHAT; CDR2 reads FQNNGV. The CDR3 consists of 16 residues. The V end lost 3 bases, the J end lost 0 bases, and 11 bases lay between the germline ends. Together with reference TRBV11-2 and TRBJ2-2, the CDR3 gives the full variable domain: EAGVAQSPRYKIIEKRQSVAFWCNPISGHATLYWYQQILGQGPKLLIQFQNNGVVDDSQLPKDRFSAERLKGVDSTLKIQPAKLEDSAVYLCASSFLGAPNTGELFFGEGSRLTVL.

This clonotype appeared many times. The genes are TRBV10-2 and TRBJ1-4; D not resolved. Germline-derived CDR1 and CDR2 are WSHSY and SAAADI. Trimming took 6 bases from V and 7 from J, leaving 15 bases between them. This CDR3 spans 14 amino acids. In nucleotides, the CDR3 is TGCGCCAGCAGCGTACAGAGAACATCTGAAAAACTGTTTTTT. Translated, it gives CASSVQRTSEKLFF.

Comments on this clonotype: At one boundary the junction diverges from the germline segment, which might be a read error. The chain couples TRBV7-2 to TRBJ2-3; 9 nucleotides align to TRBD2. In germline, CDR1 is SGHTA, CDR2 FQGNSA. The CDR3 spans 15 residues. CDR3 DNA sequence: TGTGCCAGCAGCCTAGCGGGGCTCAACACAGATACGCAGTATTTT. The encoded protein is CASSLAGLNTDTQYF.

The chain links TRBV7-2 to TRBJ2-7, with 7 bases identical to TRBD1. The CDR3 covers 12 residues. J lost 6 bases, V lost 6 bases, and 5 bases had no gene match. CDR1 is SGHTA, CDR2 FQGNSA, per germline. CDR3 sequence reads: CASRTGIGEQYF. DNA of the CDR3: TGTGCCAGCAGGACAGGGATTGGCGAGCAGTACTTC.

V usage is TRBV19 and J usage is TRBJ2-7; weak D call: TRBD1 (6 bases). This CDR3 comprises 13 residues. CDR1 and CDR2 from the germline V gene are LNHDA and SQIVND (reference sequence). V was cut by 9 bases and J by 4 bases, with 16 bases left in between. DNA of the CDR3: TGTGCCAGCCGGGACACAACTACTTACGAGCAGTACTTC. Translated: CASRDTTTYEQYF.

This clonotype was observed at least ten times. The rearrangement joins TRBV24-1 to TRBJ2-2; 8 nucleotides line up with TRBD1. The V gene end was trimmed by 4 bases and the J gene end by 5 bases; junction bases not matched to a gene: 8. The CDR3 runs 16 residues. Germline V lookup: CDR1 KGHDR, CDR2 SFDVKD. The CDR3 loop is CATSDEGQGRTGELFF. In DNA form, the CDR3 reads TGTGCCACCAGTGACGAAGGACAGGGCCGGACCGGGGAGCTGTTTTTT.

The V and J genes are TRBV12-3 or TRBV12-4 and TRBJ2-3; 8 nucleotides match TRBD2. CDR3 length equals 15 residues. With V trimmed by 2 bases and J by 4 bases, 5 bases remained unmatched. CDR3: CASSLMAGGPDTQYF. As DNA, the CDR3 is TGTGCCAGCAGTTTAATGGCGGGGGGACCAGATACGCAGTATTTT.

The CDR3 DNA reads TGTGCCAGCAGCTTCAGGGAGACTGGGGCCAACGTCCTGACTTTC. This gives the protein CASSFRETGANVLTF. The chain uses TRBV11-2 and TRBJ2-6; D might be TRBD1 or TRBD2, each matching 5 bases. This CDR3 has 15 amino acids. Trimming took 3 bases from V and 2 from J, leaving 8 bases between them. Germline values: CDR1 SGHAT, CDR2 FQNNGV.

In this sample, this clonotype turned up many times. The chain joins TRBV6-6 to TRBJ1-1, with D uncertain. V dropped 7 bases and J dropped 4 bases, with 25 bases sitting between them. This CDR3 has 17 amino acids. Germline CDR1 and CDR2: MNHNY and SVGAGI (reference sequence). The CDR3 spells CASIPWEGLGLSTEAFF. CDR3 nucleotides: TGTGCCAGCATCCCCTGGGAGGGATTGGGTCTGAGCACTGAAGCTTTCTTT.

This clonotype was observed many times. For the CDR3, the DNA is TGCAGTGCTTCCTTTGCAAACGAGCAGTACTTC. Translated: CSASFANEQYF. The gene calls are TRBV20-1 and TRBJ2-7; D call uncertain. The CDR3 runs 11 residues. Germline CDR1 DFQATT, CDR2 SNEGSKA (reference sequence). V lost 5 bases and J lost 5, with 10 bases in between.

This clonotype has ten or more counts. This chain links TRBV20-1 with TRBJ1-2, with D perhaps matching TRBD1 (5 bases). Germline V gene data show CDR1 as DFQATT and CDR2 as SNEGSKA (reference sequence). Trimming removed 1 base at V and 3 bases at J, with 15 bases between. The CDR3 covers 15 residues. DNA for the CDR3: TGCAGTGCTAGAGGCGGGGGGACTCTGGACTATGGCTACACCTTC. Translated, it gives CSARGGGTLDYGYTF.

This clonotype was counted between two and nine times. This chain connects TRBV29-1 to TRBJ2-1; possibly TRBD2 for D (5 bases). Trimming stripped 8 bases from V and 9 bases from J, with 11 bases between. The CDR3 has 10 amino acids. The germline V gene has CDR1 SQVTM and CDR2 ANQGSEA. The CDR3 spells CSPVRGEQFF. The CDR3 region has the DNA TGCAGCCCCGTACGGGGTGAGCAGTTCTTC.

This clonotype was detected only a few times. The rearrangement uses TRBV9 and TRBJ2-7; no firm D call. V lost 0 bases and J 2 bases, leaving 9 bases between the germline ends. Germline V gene data show CDR1 as SGDLS and CDR2 as YYNGEE. The CDR3 consists of 14 residues. In nucleotides, the CDR3 is TGTGCCAGCAGCGTAGATGTAGGGACCTACGAGCAGTACTTC. Translation: CASSVDVGTYEQYF.

Comment on this clonotype: A read error may explain this, as a much larger clone is one base away. This chain links TRBV6-5 with TRBJ1-5; D remains ambiguous. This CDR3 spans 16 amino acids. Germline CDR1 is MNHEY and CDR2 is SVGAGI. The CDR3 here is CASSLYGPDSYQPQHF. In nucleotides, the CDR3 is TGTGCCAGCAGTCTTTACGGGCCAGATAGCTATCAGCCCCAGCATTTT.

This clonotype was counted at least ten times. V and J are TRBV4-3 and TRBJ2-3; 7 bases match TRBD2. There are 15 residues in the CDR3. CDR1 is LGHNA and CDR2 is YSLEER in the germline V gene. The junction had 9 bases not matched to a gene; V was cut back by 4 bases and J by 5 bases. The CDR3 DNA sequence: TGCGCCAGCAGCCTACGGTGGCGGGGGATAGATACGCAGTATTTT. This sequence encodes CASSLRWRGIDTQYF.

This chain links TRBV12-3 or TRBV12-4 with TRBJ2-7, with D possibly being TRBD1 (6 bases). The CDR3 contains 13 residues. V was trimmed by 8 bases and J by 0 bases, leaving 11 bases between them. CDR3 region: CASPTGTSYEQYF. CDR3 in DNA: TGTGCCAGCCCAACAGGGACCTCCTACGAGCAGTACTTC.

The chain couples TRBV6-2 or TRBV6-3 to TRBJ1-3, with D possibly being TRBD1 (5 bases). The CDR3 extends over 14 amino acids. V was pared by 6 bases and J by 3 bases, with 12 bases between. Per germline, CDR1 MNHEY and CDR2 SVGEGT. The CDR3 spells CASSRQQRGNTIYF. The CDR3 DNA sequence: TGTGCCAGCAGCCGACAGCAGCGTGGAAACACCATATATTTT.

There are a few counts of this clonotype. The chain joins TRBV5-4 to TRBJ2-5; 16 positions agree with TRBD2. Germline loops: CDR1 SGHNT, CDR2 YYREEE (reference sequence). Trimming took 4 bases from V and 5 from J; bases not matched to a gene: 8. The CDR3 has 17 residues. The CDR3 loop reads CASSPGLAGGPGETQYF. In nucleotides, the CDR3 is TGTGCCAGCAGCCCGGGACTAGCGGGGGGGCCGGGCGAGACCCAGTACTTC.

This clonotype was seen a handful of times. The V and J genes are TRBV20-1 and TRBJ2-5, with TRBD1 as a possible D gene (6 bases). The CDR3 consists of 14 residues. Germline V CDR1 and CDR2: DFQATT, SNEGSKA (reference sequence). V lost 5 bases to trimming and J lost 1 base, with 14 bases between them. CDR3 protein: CSADRDNRQETQYF. DNA of the CDR3: TGCAGTGCTGACCGGGACAACCGCCAAGAGACCCAGTACTTC.

This clonotype was seen many times. This chain uses TRBV6-5 with TRBJ2-5, with D tentatively TRBD1 or TRBD2 (5 bases each). CDR1 is MNHEY and CDR2 is SVGAGI in the germline V gene. Trimming shortened V by 4 bases and J by 7 bases, and 13 bases separated the two germline ends. The CDR3 spans 13 residues. In DNA form, the CDR3 reads TGTGCCAGCAGTTTCTCGGACGGGGCGACCCAGTACTTC. This codes for CASSFSDGATQYF.

This clonotype came up a few times. The chain recombines TRBV28 with TRBJ2-7; tentative D call: TRBD2 (6 bases). The V end was cut by 7 bases, the J end by 4 bases, with 11 bases between. The CDR3 length is 12 residues. Germline-derived CDR1 and CDR2 are MDHEN and SYDVKM. The CDR3 nucleotides read TGTGCCAGCAATGCAGGGACTTACGAGCAGTACTTC. Translated: CASNAGTYEQYF.

The chain uses TRBV6-2 or TRBV6-3 and TRBJ1-1; 7 bases line up with TRBD1. The V segment lost 5 bases and the J segment 8 bases; nucleotides outside the gene matches: 17. The CDR3 has 16 residues. Germline V gene sequence: CDR1 MNHEY, CDR2 SVGEGT. As DNA, the CDR3 is TGTGCCAGCAGTCCGTACAGGGACGAAGGGGGCCTAGAAGCTTTCTTT. Protein: CASSPYRDEGGLEAFF.

The sample holds many counts of this clonotype. The rearrangement joins TRBV14 to TRBJ2-1; D gene uncertain. V was clipped by 0 bases and J by 12 bases, with 12 bases between them. The CDR3 runs 13 residues. Per the germline V gene, CDR1 is SGHDN and CDR2 is FVKESK. The CDR3 reads CASSQDLGFAQFF. The CDR3 DNA follows: TGTGCCAGCAGCCAAGATCTGGGGTTCGCGCAGTTCTTC.

There are many counts of this clonotype. The V and J genes are TRBV10-3 and TRBJ1-2; D is ambiguous. From germline, CDR1 is ENHRY and CDR2 SYGVKD. The V gene lost 1 base and the J gene lost 4 bases, with 7 bases spanning the gap. The CDR3 length is 13 residues. The CDR3 DNA reads TGTGCCATCAGTGAGTTGGCAGCCTATGGCTACACCTTC. Amino acids: CAISELAAYGYTF.